This T cell receptor (beta chain) is drawn from a study of cytomegalovirus exposure and HLA in healthy donors. The V end lost 0 bases, the J end lost 4 bases, and 9 bases lay between the germline ends. Germline lookup yields CDR1 SGHRS and CDR2 YFSETQ. The CDR3 has 14 residues. Use of 60 Vbeta and 13 Jbeta primers characterized the PCR. Clones were sequenced by immunoSEQ multiplex PCR, and TCRdb holds only the in-frame ones, with some missing. This sample's clone table lists some 130,000 clones. In regard to this clone: The antigen is unknown.

Whole-study results and caveats: Later analysis associated a missense DCLRE1C variant with TCR beta V- and J-gene trimming.

The clonotype originates from a man younger than 35 in good health and CMV-seronegative. This chain uses TRBV5-1 with TRBJ2-3, with TRBD2 as a possible D gene (6 bases). The sequencing input was PBMCs. The CDR3: CASSLAGGADTQYF. CDR3 bases: TGCGCCAGCAGCTTGGCCGGGGGTGCAGATACGCAGTATTTT.